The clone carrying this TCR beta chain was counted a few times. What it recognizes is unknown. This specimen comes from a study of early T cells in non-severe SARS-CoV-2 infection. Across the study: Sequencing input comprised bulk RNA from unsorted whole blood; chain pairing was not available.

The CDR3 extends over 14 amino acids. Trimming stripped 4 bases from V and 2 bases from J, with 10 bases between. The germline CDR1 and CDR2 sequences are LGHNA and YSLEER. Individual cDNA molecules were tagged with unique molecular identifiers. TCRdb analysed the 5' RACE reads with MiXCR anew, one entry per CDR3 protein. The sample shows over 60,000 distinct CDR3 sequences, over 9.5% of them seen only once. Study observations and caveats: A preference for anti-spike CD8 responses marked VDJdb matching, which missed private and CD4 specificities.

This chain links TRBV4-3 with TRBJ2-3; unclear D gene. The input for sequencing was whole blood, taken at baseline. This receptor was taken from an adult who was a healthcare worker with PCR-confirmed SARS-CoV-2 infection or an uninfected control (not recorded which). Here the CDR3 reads CASSPLGLTDTQYF. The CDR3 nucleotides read TGCGCCAGCAGCCCCCTCGGCCTCACAGATACGCAGTATTTT.